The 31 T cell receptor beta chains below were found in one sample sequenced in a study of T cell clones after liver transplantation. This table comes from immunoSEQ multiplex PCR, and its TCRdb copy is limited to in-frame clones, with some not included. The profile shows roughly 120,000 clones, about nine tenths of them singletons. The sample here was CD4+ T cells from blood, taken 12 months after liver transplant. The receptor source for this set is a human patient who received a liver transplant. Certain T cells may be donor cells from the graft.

The CDR3 coding sequence is TGCGCCAGCAGCTCCTCCCCGGGGGGGGGCGGCACAGATACGCAGTATTTT. As protein: CASSSSPGGGGTDTQYF. J is TRBJ2-3 and V is TRBV5-1; TRBD2 matches 8 bases. V gave up 3 bases and J gave up 1 base; unmatched junction bases: 10. Germline V gene data show CDR1 as SGHRS and CDR2 as YFSETQ. The CDR3 has 17 residues. The whole variable domain, remainder taken from reference TRBV5-1 and TRBJ2-3, is KAGVTQTPRYLIKTRGQQVTLSCSPISGHRSVSWYQQTPGQGLQFLFEYFSETQRNKGNFPGRFSGRQFSNSRSEMNVSTLELGDSALYLCASSSSPGGGGTDTQYFGPGTRLTVL.

This CDR3 reads CASSFASGSQNEQFF. The CDR3 bases are TGCGCCAGCAGCTTCGCTAGCGGGAGTCAAAATGAGCAGTTCTTC. The V call is TRBV5-1, the J call TRBJ2-1; 10 bases agree with TRBD2. The J segment lost 7 bases and the V segment lost 2 bases, leaving 6 bases of the junction unmatched. Germline V gene sequence: CDR1 SGHRS, CDR2 YFSETQ. The CDR3 spans 15 residues.

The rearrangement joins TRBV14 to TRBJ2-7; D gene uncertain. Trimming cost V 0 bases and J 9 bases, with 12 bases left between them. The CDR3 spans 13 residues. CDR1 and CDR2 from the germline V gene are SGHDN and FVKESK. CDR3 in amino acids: CASSQDWAVGQYF. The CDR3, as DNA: TGTGCCAGCAGCCAAGATTGGGCCGTGGGGCAGTACTTC.

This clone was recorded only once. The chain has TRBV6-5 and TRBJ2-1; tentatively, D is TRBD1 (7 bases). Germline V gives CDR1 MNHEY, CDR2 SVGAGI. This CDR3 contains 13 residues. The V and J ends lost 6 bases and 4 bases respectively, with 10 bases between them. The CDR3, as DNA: TGTGCCAGCAGGCGGGACAGTTACAATGAGCAGTTCTTC. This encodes CASRRDSYNEQFF.

The CDR3 spells CASSPGQGWVGELFF. Written as DNA, the CDR3 is TGTGCCAGCAGCCCAGGACAGGGCTGGGTCGGGGAGCTGTTTTTT. J is TRBJ2-2 and V is TRBV7-8; the match to TRBD1 covers 8 bases. The CDR3 has 15 residues. Germline lookup yields CDR1 SGHVS and CDR2 FQNEAQ. J was trimmed by 7 bases and V by 5 bases; bases with no gene match: 9.

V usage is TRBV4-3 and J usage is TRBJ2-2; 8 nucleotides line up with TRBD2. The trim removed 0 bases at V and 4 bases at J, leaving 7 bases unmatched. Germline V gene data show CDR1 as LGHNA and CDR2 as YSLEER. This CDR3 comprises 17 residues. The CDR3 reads CASSQDISGSLTGELFF. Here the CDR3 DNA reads TGCGCCAGCAGCCAAGATATCAGCGGGAGCCTCACCGGGGAGCTGTTTTTT.

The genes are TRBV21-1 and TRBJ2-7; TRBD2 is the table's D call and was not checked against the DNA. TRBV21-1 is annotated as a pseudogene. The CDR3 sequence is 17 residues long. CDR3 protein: CAILQGAGRLAGYEQYF. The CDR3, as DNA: TGTGCCATTCTCCAGGGGGCGGGGCGGCTAGCGGGGTACGAGCAGTACTTC.

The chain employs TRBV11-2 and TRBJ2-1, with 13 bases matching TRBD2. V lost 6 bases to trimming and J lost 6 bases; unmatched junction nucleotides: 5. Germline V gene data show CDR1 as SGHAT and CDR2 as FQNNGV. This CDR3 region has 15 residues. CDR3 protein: CASSQLAGGINEQFF. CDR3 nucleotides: TGTGCCAGCAGTCAACTAGCGGGAGGGATCAATGAGCAGTTCTTC.

CDR3 in amino acids: CASSPGPGGGKNIQYF. The CDR3 region has the DNA TGCGCCAGCAGCCCAGGGCCGGGGGGTGGCAAAAACATTCAGTACTTC. The rearrangement uses TRBV4-1 and TRBJ2-4; 7 bases match TRBD2. Unmatched junction bases numbered 9, after V lost 4 bases and J lost 3 bases. Germline V gene lookup returns CDR1 MGHRA and CDR2 YSYEKL. CDR3 length: 16 amino acids.

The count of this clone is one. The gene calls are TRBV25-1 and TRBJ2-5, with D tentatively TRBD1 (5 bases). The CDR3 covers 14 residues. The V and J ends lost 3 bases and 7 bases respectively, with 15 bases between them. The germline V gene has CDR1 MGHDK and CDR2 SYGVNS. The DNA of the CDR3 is TGTGCCAGCAGTGAGGCGGTAGGGGTTGGGACCCAGTACTTC. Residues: CASSEAVGVGTQYF. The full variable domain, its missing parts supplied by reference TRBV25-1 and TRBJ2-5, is EADIYQTPRYLVIGTGKKITLECSQTMGHDKMYWYQQDPGMELHLIHYSYGVNSTEKGDLSSESTVSRIRTEHFPLTLESARPSHTSQYLCASSEAVGVGTQYFGPGTRLLVL.

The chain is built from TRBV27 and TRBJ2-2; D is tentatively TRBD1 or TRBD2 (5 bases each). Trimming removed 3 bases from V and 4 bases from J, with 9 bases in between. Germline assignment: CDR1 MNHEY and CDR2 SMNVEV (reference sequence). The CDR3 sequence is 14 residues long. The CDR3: CASSFSGRTGELFF. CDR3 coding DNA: TGTGCCAGCAGTTTTTCGGGGCGCACCGGGGAGCTGTTTTTT.

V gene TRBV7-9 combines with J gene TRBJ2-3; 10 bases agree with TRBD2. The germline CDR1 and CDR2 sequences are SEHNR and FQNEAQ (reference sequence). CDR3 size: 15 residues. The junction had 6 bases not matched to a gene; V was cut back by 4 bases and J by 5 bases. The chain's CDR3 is CASSWGLAGEDTQYF. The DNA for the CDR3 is TGTGCCAGCAGCTGGGGCCTAGCGGGAGAAGATACGCAGTATTTT.

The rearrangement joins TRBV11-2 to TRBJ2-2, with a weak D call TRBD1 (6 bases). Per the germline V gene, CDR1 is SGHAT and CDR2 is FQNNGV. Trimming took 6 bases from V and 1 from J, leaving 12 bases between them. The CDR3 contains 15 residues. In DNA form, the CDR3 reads TGTGCCAGCAGGCGACCGGGACAGAACACCGGGGAGCTGTTTTTT. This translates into CASRRPGQNTGELFF.

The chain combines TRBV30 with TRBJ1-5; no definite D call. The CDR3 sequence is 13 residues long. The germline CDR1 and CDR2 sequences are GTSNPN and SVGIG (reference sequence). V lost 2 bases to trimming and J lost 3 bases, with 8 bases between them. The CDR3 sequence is CAWSSVHNQPQHF. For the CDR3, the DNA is TGTGCCTGGAGTTCGGTCCACAATCAGCCCCAGCATTTT.

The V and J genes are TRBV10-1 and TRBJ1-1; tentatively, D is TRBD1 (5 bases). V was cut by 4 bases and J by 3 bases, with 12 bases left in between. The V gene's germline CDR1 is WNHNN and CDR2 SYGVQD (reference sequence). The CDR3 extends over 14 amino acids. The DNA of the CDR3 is TGCGCCAGCAGTGTGTCCCTGGGGGACACTGAAGCTTTCTTT. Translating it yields CASSVSLGDTEAFF.

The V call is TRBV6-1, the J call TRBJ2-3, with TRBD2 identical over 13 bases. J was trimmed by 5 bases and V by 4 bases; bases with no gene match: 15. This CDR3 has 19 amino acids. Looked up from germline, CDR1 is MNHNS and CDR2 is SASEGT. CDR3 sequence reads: CASSAPFWTSGRIGDTQYF. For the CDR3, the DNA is TGTGCCAGCAGTGCACCGTTCTGGACTAGCGGGAGAATAGGAGATACGCAGTATTTT.

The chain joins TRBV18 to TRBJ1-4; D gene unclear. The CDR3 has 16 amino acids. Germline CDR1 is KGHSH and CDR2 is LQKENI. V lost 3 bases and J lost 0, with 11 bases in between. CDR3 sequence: CASSPRARATNEKLFF. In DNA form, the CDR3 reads TGTGCCAGCTCACCCCGAGCGCGGGCAACTAATGAAAAACTGTTTTTT.

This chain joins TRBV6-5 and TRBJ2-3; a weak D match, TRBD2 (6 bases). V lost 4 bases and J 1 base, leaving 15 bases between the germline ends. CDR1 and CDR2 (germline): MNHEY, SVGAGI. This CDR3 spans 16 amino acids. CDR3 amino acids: CASSSFNLAGTDTQYF. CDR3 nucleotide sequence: TGTGCCAGCAGTTCCTTTAATTTAGCGGGCACAGATACGCAGTATTTT.

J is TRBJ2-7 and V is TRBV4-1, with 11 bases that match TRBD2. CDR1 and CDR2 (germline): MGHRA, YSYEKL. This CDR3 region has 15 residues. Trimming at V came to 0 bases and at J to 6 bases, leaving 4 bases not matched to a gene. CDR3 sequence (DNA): TGCGCCAGCAGCCAAGATCAACTAGCGGGAGCCGAGCAGTACTTC. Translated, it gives CASSQDQLAGAEQYF.

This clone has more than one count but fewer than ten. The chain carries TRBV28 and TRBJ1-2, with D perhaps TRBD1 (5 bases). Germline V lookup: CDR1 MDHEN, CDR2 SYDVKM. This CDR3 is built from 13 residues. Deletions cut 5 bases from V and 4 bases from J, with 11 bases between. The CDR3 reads CASSLQDSYGYTF. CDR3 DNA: TGTGCCAGCAGTCTACAGGACTCCTATGGCTACACCTTC.

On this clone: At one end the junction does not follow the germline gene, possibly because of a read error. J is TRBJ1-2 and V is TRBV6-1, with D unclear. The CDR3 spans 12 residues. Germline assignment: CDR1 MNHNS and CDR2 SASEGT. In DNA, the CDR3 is TGTGCCAGCAGTACCTCCGGGAGACTCACTGACTTC. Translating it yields CASSTSGRLTDF.

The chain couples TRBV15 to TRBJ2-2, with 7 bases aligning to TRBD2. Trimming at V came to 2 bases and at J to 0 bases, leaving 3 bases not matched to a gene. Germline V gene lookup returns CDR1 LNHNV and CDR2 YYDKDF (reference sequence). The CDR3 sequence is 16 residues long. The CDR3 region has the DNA TGTGCCACCAGCAGACTTCTAGCGGCGAACACCGGGGAGCTGTTTTTT. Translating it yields CATSRLLAANTGELFF.

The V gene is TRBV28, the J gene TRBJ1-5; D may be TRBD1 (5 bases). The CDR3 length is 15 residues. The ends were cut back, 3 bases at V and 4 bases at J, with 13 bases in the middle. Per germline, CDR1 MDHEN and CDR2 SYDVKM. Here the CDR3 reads CASSFLQGQNQPQHF. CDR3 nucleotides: TGTGCCAGCAGTTTCCTCCAGGGCCAAAATCAGCCCCAGCATTTT. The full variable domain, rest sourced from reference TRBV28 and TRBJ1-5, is DVKVTQSSRYLVKRTGEKVFLECVQDMDHENMFWYRQDPGLGLRLIYFSYDVKMKEKGDIPEGYSVSREKKERFSLILESASTNQTSMYLCASSFLQGQNQPQHFGDGTRLSIL.

The CDR3 DNA follows: TGTGCCAGCAGTGCAGGACTAGGAACAGATACGCAGTATTTT. Translation gives CASSAGLGTDTQYF. The chain has TRBV2 and TRBJ2-3, with 7 positions matching TRBD2. V shed 4 bases, J shed 3 bases, and the junction held 4 bases outside the gene matches. Germline CDR1 reads SNHLY; CDR2 reads FYNNEI. The CDR3 covers 14 residues.

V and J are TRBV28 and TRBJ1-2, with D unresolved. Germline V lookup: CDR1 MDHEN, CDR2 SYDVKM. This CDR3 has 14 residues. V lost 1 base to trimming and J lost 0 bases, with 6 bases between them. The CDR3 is CASSLSVANYGYTF. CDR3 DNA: TGTGCCAGCAGTTTATCCGTGGCTAACTATGGCTACACCTTC.

The CDR3 DNA reads as TGTGCTAGTGGTGGCGAGACAGGGGGCTACACTGAAGCTTTCTTT. It yields the protein CASGGETGGYTEAFF. This chain uses TRBV12-5 with TRBJ1-1; TRBD1 aligns across 10 bases. Germline lookup yields CDR1 LGHNT and CDR2 FRNRAP. J was trimmed by 3 bases and V by 5 bases; bases with no gene match: 6. The CDR3 is made up of 15 amino acids.

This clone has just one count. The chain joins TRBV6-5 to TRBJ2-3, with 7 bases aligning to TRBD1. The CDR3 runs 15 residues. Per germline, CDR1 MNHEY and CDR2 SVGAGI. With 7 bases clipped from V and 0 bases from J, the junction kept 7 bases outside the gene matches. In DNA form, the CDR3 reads TGTGCCAGCAAAGGGACAGCTTCTAGCACAGATACGCAGTATTTT. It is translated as CASKGTASSTDTQYF.

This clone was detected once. CDR3 amino acids: CASSKRGSGASGTGELFF. CDR3 DNA: TGTGCCAGCAGTAAGAGGGGTAGCGGGGCCTCGGGCACCGGGGAGCTGTTTTTT. V and J are TRBV11-1 and TRBJ2-2, with 8 nucleotides matching TRBD2. The V segment lost 6 bases and the J segment 4 bases; nucleotides outside the gene matches: 16. CDR3 length: 18 residues. Looked up from germline, CDR1 is SGHAT and CDR2 is FQDESV (reference sequence).

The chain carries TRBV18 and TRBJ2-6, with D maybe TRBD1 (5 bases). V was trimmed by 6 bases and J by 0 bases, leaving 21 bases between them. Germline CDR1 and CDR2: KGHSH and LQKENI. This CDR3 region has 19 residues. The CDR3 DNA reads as TGTGCCAGCTCCACAAAACCCGGTGACAGTTACTCTGGGGCCAACGTCCTGACTTTC. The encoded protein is CASSTKPGDSYSGANVLTF.

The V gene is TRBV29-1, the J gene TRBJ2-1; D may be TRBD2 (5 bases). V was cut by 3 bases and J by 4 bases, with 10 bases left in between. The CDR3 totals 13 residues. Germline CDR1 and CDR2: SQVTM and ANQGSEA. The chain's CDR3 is CSVDTSGYNEQFF. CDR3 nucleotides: TGCAGCGTTGACACTAGTGGGTACAATGAGCAGTTCTTC.

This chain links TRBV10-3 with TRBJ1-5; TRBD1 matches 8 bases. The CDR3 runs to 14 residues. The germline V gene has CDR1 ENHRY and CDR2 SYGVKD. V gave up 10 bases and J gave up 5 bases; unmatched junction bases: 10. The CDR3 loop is CATQQGQVHQPQHF. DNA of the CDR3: TGTGCCACCCAACAGGGACAGGTTCATCAGCCCCAGCATTTT.